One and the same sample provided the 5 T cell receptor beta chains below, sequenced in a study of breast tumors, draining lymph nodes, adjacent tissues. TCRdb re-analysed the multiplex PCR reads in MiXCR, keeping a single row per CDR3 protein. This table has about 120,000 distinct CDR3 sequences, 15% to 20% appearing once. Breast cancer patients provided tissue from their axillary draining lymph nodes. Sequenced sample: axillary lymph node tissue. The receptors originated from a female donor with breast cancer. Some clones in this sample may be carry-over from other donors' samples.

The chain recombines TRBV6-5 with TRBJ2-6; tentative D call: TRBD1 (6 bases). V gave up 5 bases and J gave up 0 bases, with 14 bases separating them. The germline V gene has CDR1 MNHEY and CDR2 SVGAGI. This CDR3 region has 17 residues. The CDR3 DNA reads TGTGCCAGCAGTAACCCACAGGGTGTCTCTGGGGCCAACGTCCTGACTTTC. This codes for CASSNPQGVSGANVLTF.

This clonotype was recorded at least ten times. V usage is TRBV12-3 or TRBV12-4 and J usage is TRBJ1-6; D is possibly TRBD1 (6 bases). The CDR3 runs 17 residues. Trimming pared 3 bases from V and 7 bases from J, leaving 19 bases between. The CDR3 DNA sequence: TGTGCCAGCAGTTTCAGTTTCCGGGGACACGGAAATTCACCCCTCCACTTT. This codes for CASSFSFRGHGNSPLHF.

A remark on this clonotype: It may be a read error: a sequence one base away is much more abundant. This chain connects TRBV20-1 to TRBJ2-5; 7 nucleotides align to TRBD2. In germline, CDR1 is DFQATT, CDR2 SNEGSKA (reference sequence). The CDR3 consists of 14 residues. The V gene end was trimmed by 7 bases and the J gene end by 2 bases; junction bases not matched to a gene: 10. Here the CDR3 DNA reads TGCAGTGTCCTGGGGGGGTGGGGGCAAGAGACCCAGTACTTC. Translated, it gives CSVLGGWGQETQYF.

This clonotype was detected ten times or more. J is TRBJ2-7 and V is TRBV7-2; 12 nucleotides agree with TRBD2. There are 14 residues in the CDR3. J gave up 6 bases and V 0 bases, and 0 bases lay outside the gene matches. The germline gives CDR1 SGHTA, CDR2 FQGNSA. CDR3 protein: CASSLAGLAGEQYF. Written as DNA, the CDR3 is TGTGCCAGCAGCTTAGCGGGACTAGCGGGCGAGCAGTACTTC.

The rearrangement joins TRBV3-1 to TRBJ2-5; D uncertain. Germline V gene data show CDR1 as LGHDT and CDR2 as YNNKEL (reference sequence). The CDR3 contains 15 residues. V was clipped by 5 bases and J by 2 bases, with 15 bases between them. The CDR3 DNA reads TGTGCCAGCAGCAAGAAATACGGCTCTCAAGAGACCCAGTACTTC. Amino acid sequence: CASSKKYGSQETQYF.